This T cell receptor (beta chain) was identified in a study of blood T cell repertoires in COVID-19. Trimming at V came to 8 bases and at J to 4 bases, leaving 13 bases not matched to a gene. The CDR3 spans 15 residues. Germline CDR1 reads MDHEN; CDR2 reads SYDVKM. How the authors handled the data: Estimates of nucleated cell counts were drawn from the amplification of reference gene primers. Sequencing was performed with immunoSEQ multiplex PCR; in TCRdb, only in-frame clones are kept and a portion is missing. The D gene and trimming were derived from the DNA, and the V and J assignments and clone size from that table. The table lists about 72,000 clones, under 90% of them singletons.

Sequencing input: peripheral blood. This chain links TRBV28 with TRBJ1-2; TRBD1 agrees at 7 bases. This receptor was obtained from a man between 65 and 80 years old with active or convalescent COVID-19. The CDR3 protein is CASSKGTAESYGYTF. The CDR3 DNA follows: TGTGCCAGCTCAAAAGGGACAGCAGAGAGCTATGGCTACACCTTC.